The 18 T cell receptor beta chains presented below share a single source sample, sequenced in a study of regulatory T cells in long-lasting Graves disease. Sample time point: persistent/refractory GD, antithyroid drugs over 5 years with positive TRAb. Making the TCR library involved RNA that had been extracted from PBMCs. CDR3-region Arm-PCR and iRepertoire HTBI primers produced the TCR beta libraries. TCRdb re-called the multiplex PCR reads with MiXCR, one entry per CDR3 protein. Altogether about 470,000 distinct CDR3 sequences are present, 20% being singletons, with the ten largest covering 7.8%. Sequenced material: peripheral blood mononuclear cells (PBMCs), taken when the disease was refractory, from a patient treated with antithyroid drugs. All receptors come from a female donor with Graves disease.

This chain joins TRBV5-1 and TRBJ1-1, with 8 nucleotides matching TRBD1. The V gene end was trimmed by 4 bases and the J gene end by 7 bases; junction bases not matched to a gene: 12. Germline CDR1 SGHRS, CDR2 YFSETQ. The CDR3 is 15 amino acids. CDR3 residues: CASSAFQGAAGEAFF. The DNA for the CDR3 is TGCGCCAGCAGCGCCTTTCAGGGGGCCGCTGGTGAAGCTTTCTTT.

There are many counts of this clonotype. The chain links TRBV28 to TRBJ2-7; D remains ambiguous. Trimming shortened V by 2 bases and J by 2 bases, and 10 bases separated the two germline ends. CDR1 MDHEN and CDR2 SYDVKM come from the germline V gene. This CDR3 comprises 14 residues. Here the CDR3 reads CASSLLLPAYEQYF. The CDR3 DNA is TGTGCCAGCAGTTTACTACTACCCGCCTACGAGCAGTACTTC.

This clonotype was counted many times. V and J are TRBV6-2 or TRBV6-3 and TRBJ1-1; 11 bases match TRBD1. V shed 2 bases and J 5 bases; nucleotides not matched to a gene: 1. The germline gives CDR1 MNHEY, CDR2 SVGEGT. The CDR3 is made up of 14 amino acids. The CDR3 protein is CASSYGTGGTEAFF. In DNA form, the CDR3 reads TGTGCCAGCAGTTACGGGACAGGGGGAACTGAAGCTTTCTTT.

This clonotype was seen a single time. V is TRBV12-3 or TRBV12-4 and J is TRBJ2-7; 10 bases are a match to TRBD2. Germline trimming cut 5 bases from V and 0 bases from J; bases unmatched to any gene: 4. The CDR3 has 15 amino acids. CDR3 DNA: TGTGCCAGCAGTCGACTAGCGGGCCTCTCCTACGAGCAGTACTTC. The encoded protein is CASSRLAGLSYEQYF.

This chain joins TRBV9 and TRBJ2-7, with 8 bases that match TRBD2. Germline lookup yields CDR1 SGDLS and CDR2 YYNGEE. The J segment lost 6 bases and the V segment lost 0 bases, leaving 8 bases of the junction unmatched. The CDR3 length is 15 residues. The CDR3 bases are TGTGCCAGCAGCGTAGATAGCGGGAAGACCCGCGAGCAGTACTTC. Amino acid sequence: CASSVDSGKTREQYF.

Concerning this clonotype: This may be a read error, as it is one base from a much larger clone. The rearrangement uses TRBV7-9 and TRBJ2-7; no clear D gene. Germline-derived CDR1 and CDR2 are SEHNR and FQNEAQ (reference sequence). The length of the CDR3 is 13 residues. The V and J ends lost 5 bases and 2 bases respectively, with 10 bases between them. The DNA for the CDR3 is TGTGCCAGCAGCGCCCTCCTCACCTACGAGCAGTACTTC. Translated, it gives CASSALLTYEQYF. Filled out from reference TRBV7-9 and TRBJ2-7, the complete variable domain reads DTGVSQNPRHKITKRGQNVTFRCDPISEHNRLYWYRQTLGQGPEFLTYFQNEAQLEKSRLLSDRFSAERPKGSFSTLEIQRTEQGDSAMYLCASSALLTYEQYFGPGTRLTVT.

On this clonotype: Given a much more abundant clone one base away, this may be a read error. This chain connects TRBV3-1 to TRBJ2-7; no definite D call. Germline V gene sequence: CDR1 LGHDT, CDR2 YNNKEL (reference sequence). This CDR3 is built from 14 residues. CDR3 sequence (DNA): TGTGCCAGCAGCCAAGTAATGACATCCTGCGAGCAGTACTTC. This translates into CASSQVMTSCEQYF.

This clonotype occurred many times. A junction boundary mismatches the germline segment, possibly from a read error. The genes are TRBV5-1 and TRBJ1-2, with 8 bases fitting TRBD1. The germline V gene has CDR1 SGHRS and CDR2 YFSETQ. The length of the CDR3 is 13 residues. The CDR3: CASSLGQGDGYTF. In DNA form, the CDR3 reads TGTGCCAGCAGCTTAGGACAGGGCGATGGCTACACCTTC.

This clonotype was counted ten times or more. This rearrangement joins TRBV2 to TRBJ2-7, with 9 bases lining up with TRBD2. Trimming cost V 3 bases and J 7 bases; bases outside gene matches: 10. The CDR3 is 15 residues long. The germline V gene has CDR1 SNHLY and CDR2 FYNNEI. The CDR3 DNA follows: TGTGCCAGCAGTGAGTTGGCGGGAGGGCCAGGAGAGCAGTACTTC. It translates to CASSELAGGPGEQYF.

This clonotype was seen a few times. The chain combines TRBV13 with TRBJ1-6; 9 bases are shared with TRBD1. The ends lost 5 bases at V and 10 bases at J; junction bases unmatched: 6. The CDR3 spans 14 residues. Germline V lookup: CDR1 PRHDT, CDR2 FYEKMQ (reference sequence). CDR3 loop: CASSRDRGRSPLHF. Written as DNA, the CDR3 is TGTGCCAGCAGCCGAGACAGGGGGAGGTCACCCCTCCACTTT.

This clonotype was observed many times. The chain is built from TRBV30 and TRBJ2-7; perhaps TRBD1 as D (6 bases). This CDR3 spans 13 amino acids. Between the trimmed V and J ends, which lost 5 bases and 4 bases, there was a span of 15 bases. Germline lookup yields CDR1 GTSNPN and CDR2 SVGIG (reference sequence). This CDR3 reads CAWGQWGLYEQYF. As DNA, the CDR3 is TGTGCCTGGGGACAGTGGGGTTTGTACGAGCAGTACTTC.

The V and J genes are TRBV5-4 and TRBJ1-1, with D tentatively TRBD1 (6 bases). CDR1 is SGHNT, CDR2 YYREEE, per germline (reference sequence). The CDR3 covers 13 residues. The V gene lost 3 bases and the J gene lost 5 bases, with 11 bases spanning the gap. The CDR3 spells CASSSGQRTEAFF. The CDR3 DNA follows: TGTGCCAGCAGCTCTGGACAGAGGACTGAAGCTTTCTTT. Full variable domain (outside the CDR3, taken from reference TRBV5-4 and TRBJ1-1): ETGVTQSPTHLIKTRGQQVTLRCSSQSGHNTVSWYQQALGQGPQFIFQYYREEENGRGNFPPRFSGLQFPNYSSELNVNALELDDSALYLCASSSGQRTEAFFGQGTRLTVV.

This clonotype occurred a few times. The V and J genes are TRBV7-3 and TRBJ2-1, with a weak D call TRBD2 (6 bases). Germline V gene sequence: CDR1 SGHTA, CDR2 FQGTGA. The CDR3 consists of 15 residues. The ends were cut back, 4 bases at V and 2 bases at J, with 12 bases in the middle. The CDR3 region is CASSSGGGPYNEQFF. The CDR3 DNA sequence: TGTGCCAGCAGCTCTGGGGGAGGACCCTACAATGAGCAGTTCTTC.

This clonotype was observed many times. The V call is TRBV6-5, the J call TRBJ1-2; unclear D gene. V lost 3 bases to trimming and J lost 6 bases, with 11 bases between them. CDR3 length equals 13 residues. CDR1 is MNHEY, CDR2 SVGAGI, per germline. The CDR3 reads CASSYLIDDGYTF. DNA for the CDR3: TGTGCCAGCAGTTATTTGATCGATGATGGCTACACCTTC.

This clonotype was seen a handful of times. V usage is TRBV11-2 and J usage is TRBJ2-4; 7 bases are a match to TRBD1. Germline trimming cut 5 bases from V and 4 bases from J; bases unmatched to any gene: 11. The V gene's germline CDR1 is SGHAT and CDR2 FQNNGV. The CDR3 loop spans 16 amino acids. The CDR3 nucleotides are TGTGCCAGCAGCATAAGGGGGACAGAGGGGAAAAACATTCAGTACTTC. Its translation is CASSIRGTEGKNIQYF.

This clonotype appeared a single time. The chain recombines TRBV24-1 with TRBJ2-1; D might be TRBD2 (6 bases). Trimming pared 3 bases from V and 2 bases from J, leaving 16 bases between. There are 17 residues in the CDR3. Germline values: CDR1 KGHDR, CDR2 SFDVKD. Here the CDR3 DNA reads TGTGCCACCAGTGATGGCTCCCGGGACTCCACCTACAATGAGCAGTTCTTC. This translates into CATSDGSRDSTYNEQFF.

Many counts were recorded for this clonotype. V and J are TRBV27 and TRBJ1-1; D unresolved. The V and J ends lost 3 bases and 3 bases respectively, with 8 bases between them. Per the germline V gene, CDR1 is MNHEY and CDR2 is SMNVEV (reference sequence). This CDR3 contains 13 residues. The CDR3 DNA is TGTGCCAGCAGTTTCCACGAAGACACTGAAGCTTTCTTT. Its translation: CASSFHEDTEAFF.

CDR3 nucleotides: TGCAGTGCTAGCCCGCCTGGAGTCTACGAGCAGTACTTC. Translating gives CSASPPGVYEQYF. This chain uses TRBV20-1 with TRBJ2-7; no reliable D call. The CDR3 is made up of 13 amino acids. From germline, CDR1 is DFQATT and CDR2 SNEGSKA (reference sequence). V lost 3 bases and J lost 3, with 12 bases in between.